Reported below is one T cell receptor beta chain. As yet, its antigen is unknown. This specimen belongs to a study of type 1 regulatory T cells. About the study: An in vitro protocol generated T-allo10, a Tr1-enriched, alloantigen-specific CD4 T cell product. Study outcomes and limitations: Tr1 cells had a more restricted TCR repertoire than non-Tr1 cells.

TCRdb processed the reads anew with MiXCR; each CDR3 protein has one entry. The sample has roughly 6,200 distinct CDR3 sequences; around 35% are singletons. Looked up from germline, CDR1 is SGHRS and CDR2 is YFSETQ. V lost 4 bases and J lost 2; bases outside the gene matches: 2. The CDR3 is 15 residues long. The clonotype comes from a human donor in good health. Sequencing used cultured type 1 regulatory T (Tr1) cells, either the whole culture or a sorted fraction (not recorded which). The chain links TRBV5-1 to TRBJ2-5; 13 positions agree with TRBD2. CDR3 bases: TGCGCCAGCAGCCCGGGACTAGCGGGGCAAGAGACCCAGTACTTC. Its translation is CASSPGLAGQETQYF. The entire variable domain, with the rest obtained from reference TRBV5-1 and TRBJ2-5, is as follows: KAGVTQTPRYLIKTRGQQVTLSCSPISGHRSVSWYQQTPGQGLQFLFEYFSETQRNKGNFPGRFSGRQFSNSRSEMNVSTLELGDSALYLCASSPGLAGQETQYFGPGTRLLVL.